This TCR beta chain was obtained from a study of cytomegalovirus exposure and HLA in healthy donors. Points from the study as a whole: The study listed roughly 160 cytomegalovirus-associated TCR beta chains. High sensitivity and specificity were reportedly achieved when the classifier diagnosed cytomegalovirus status.

The CDR3 loop spans 11 amino acids. V lost 7 bases, J lost 5 bases, and 9 bases lay in between. The germline V gene encodes CDR1 MDHEN and CDR2 SYDVKM. This table comes from immunoSEQ multiplex PCR, and its TCRdb copy is limited to in-frame clones, with some not included. The sample includes about 160,000 clones, 88% of them seen just once. A word on this clone: Antigen specificity is unknown.

The sequencing sample was made of PBMCs. This rearrangement joins TRBV28 to TRBJ2-7, with D perhaps TRBD1 (5 bases). The TCR comes from a man between 18 and 35 years old in good health and CMV-seronegative. The CDR3 loop reads CASTQGDEQYF. DNA of the CDR3: TGTGCCAGCACCCAGGGCGACGAGCAGTACTTC.